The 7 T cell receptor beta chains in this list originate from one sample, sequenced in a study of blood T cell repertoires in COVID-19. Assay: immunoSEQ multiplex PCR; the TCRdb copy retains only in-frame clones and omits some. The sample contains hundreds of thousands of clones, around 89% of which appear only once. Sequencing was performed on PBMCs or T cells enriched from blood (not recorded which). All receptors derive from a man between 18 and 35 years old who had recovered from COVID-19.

CDR3 protein: CASNAGGRGNTIYF. As DNA, the CDR3 is TGTGCCAGCAACGCCGGGGGAAGAGGAAACACCATATATTTT. The J gene is TRBJ1-3, the V gene TRBV5-4; D possibly corresponds to TRBD1 (5 bases). Germline CDR1 is SGHNT and CDR2 is YYREEE (reference sequence). The CDR3 sequence is 14 residues long. The ends were cut back, 6 bases at V and 4 bases at J, with 14 bases in the middle.

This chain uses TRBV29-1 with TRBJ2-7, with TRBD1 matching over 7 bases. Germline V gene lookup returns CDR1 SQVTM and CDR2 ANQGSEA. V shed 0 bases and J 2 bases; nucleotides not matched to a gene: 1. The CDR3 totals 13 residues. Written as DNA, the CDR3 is TGCAGCGTTGAAGACGGACAGGCCTACGAGCAGTACTTC. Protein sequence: CSVEDGQAYEQYF.

CDR3 DNA: TGCAGTGCTAGTAGTCTCGAACGGAATCAGCCCCAGCATTTT. Encoded protein: CSASSLERNQPQHF. The V and J genes are TRBV20-1 and TRBJ1-5; D is unresolved. This CDR3 region has 14 residues. With 3 bases removed from V and 4 bases from J, the gap between germline ends came to 13 bases. Germline values: CDR1 DFQATT, CDR2 SNEGSKA (reference sequence).

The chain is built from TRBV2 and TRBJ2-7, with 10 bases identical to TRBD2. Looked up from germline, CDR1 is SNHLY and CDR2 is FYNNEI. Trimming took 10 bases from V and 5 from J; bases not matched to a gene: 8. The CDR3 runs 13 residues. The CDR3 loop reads CATLPSGRDEQYF. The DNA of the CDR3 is TGTGCCACCCTACCTAGCGGGAGAGACGAGCAGTACTTC.

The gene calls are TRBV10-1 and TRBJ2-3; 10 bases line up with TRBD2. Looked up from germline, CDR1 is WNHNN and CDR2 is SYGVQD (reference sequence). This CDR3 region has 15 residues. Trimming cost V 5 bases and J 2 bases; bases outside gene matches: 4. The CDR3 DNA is TGCGCCAGCAGTAAAACTAGCGGGGTCACAGATACGCAGTATTTT. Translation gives CASSKTSGVTDTQYF.

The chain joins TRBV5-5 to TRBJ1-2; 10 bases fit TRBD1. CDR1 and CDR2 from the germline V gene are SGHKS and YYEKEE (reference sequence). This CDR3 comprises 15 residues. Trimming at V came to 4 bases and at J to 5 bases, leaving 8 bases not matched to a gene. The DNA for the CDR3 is TGTGCCAGCAGCGTGGGGACAGGGGTTGGATATGGCTACACCTTC. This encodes CASSVGTGVGYGYTF.

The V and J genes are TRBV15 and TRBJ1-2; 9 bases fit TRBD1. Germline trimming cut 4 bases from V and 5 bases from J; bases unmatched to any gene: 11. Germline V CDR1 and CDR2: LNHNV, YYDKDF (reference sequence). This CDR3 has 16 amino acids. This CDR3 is CATSTIGTGREYGYTF. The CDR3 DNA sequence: TGTGCCACCAGCACCATCGGGACAGGGAGGGAATATGGCTACACCTTC.